This T cell receptor (beta chain) was retrieved from a study of T cell responses to AZD1222 COVID-19 vaccine. Study-level findings and limits: Repertoire sampling occurred only after the peak T cell response. Most donors were white British and more were female, and clonal diversity was possibly underestimated.

Germline values: CDR1 SNHLY, CDR2 FYNNEI. The CDR3 has 16 amino acids. V shed 5 bases and J shed 4 bases, with 18 bases lying between them. TCRdb keeps only in-frame clones here, not all; method: immunoSEQ multiplex PCR. Here the sample spans about 130,000 clones, 90% being singletons. Regarding this clone: Its antigen remains unknown.

The chain is built from TRBV2 and TRBJ1-5, with a tentative D call TRBD1 (5 bases). This TCR came from an adult in good health. Sequenced here: peripheral blood, sampled on day 0 of AZD1222 vaccination. This CDR3 is CASSQQGSLTNQPQHF. The CDR3 region has the DNA TGTGCCAGCAGTCAGCAGGGAAGTCTAACAAATCAGCCCCAGCATTTT.